This note documents a single T cell receptor beta chain sequence. Its antigen is unidentified. The data were taken from a study of cytomegalovirus exposure and HLA in healthy donors. Findings and limits, study-wide: What a later analysis showed was that several of the most significant clusters appeared linked to common viral pathogens. V segments that were indistinguishable, TRBV6-2 and TRBV6-3 among them, were omitted from analysis. Later work associated fewer than 20,000 TCR beta sequences with HLA alleles at 0.05 false discovery rate.

The CDR3 sequence is 17 residues long. V dropped 0 bases and J dropped 4; count of bases not matched to a gene: 10. CDR1 LGHNA and CDR2 YNFKEQ come from the germline V gene. Both 60 Vbeta primers and 13 Jbeta primers went into the PCR. Profiled with immunoSEQ multiplex PCR; TCRdb holds only in-frame clones, not every one. The table shows roughly 230,000 clones, with about three quarters occurring only once. The source of this sequence is a boy younger than 18 in good health and CMV-seronegative. The rearrangement uses TRBV4-2 and TRBJ2-3; 7 positions agree with TRBD1. The sample consisted of PBMCs. The CDR3 DNA follows: TGTGCCAGCAGCCAAGAAAGGGGGCGGTGGGATCCAGATACGCAGTATTTT. Amino acids: CASSQERGRWDPDTQYF.